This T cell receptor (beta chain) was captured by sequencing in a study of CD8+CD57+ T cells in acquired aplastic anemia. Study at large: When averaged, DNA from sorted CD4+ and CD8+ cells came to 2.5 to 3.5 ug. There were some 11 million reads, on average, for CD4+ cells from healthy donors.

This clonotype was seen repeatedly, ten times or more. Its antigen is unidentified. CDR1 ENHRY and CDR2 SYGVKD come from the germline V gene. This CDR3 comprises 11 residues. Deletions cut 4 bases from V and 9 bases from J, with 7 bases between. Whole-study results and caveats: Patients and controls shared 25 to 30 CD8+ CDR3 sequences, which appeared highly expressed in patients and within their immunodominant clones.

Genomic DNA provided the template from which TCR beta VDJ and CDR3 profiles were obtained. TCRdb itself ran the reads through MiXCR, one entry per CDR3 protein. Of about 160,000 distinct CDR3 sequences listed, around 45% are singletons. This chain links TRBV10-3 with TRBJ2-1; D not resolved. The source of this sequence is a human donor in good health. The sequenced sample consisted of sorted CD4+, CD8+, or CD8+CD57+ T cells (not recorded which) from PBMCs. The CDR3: CAISGVREQFF. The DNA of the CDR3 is TGTGCCATCAGTGGCGTGCGTGAGCAGTTCTTC.